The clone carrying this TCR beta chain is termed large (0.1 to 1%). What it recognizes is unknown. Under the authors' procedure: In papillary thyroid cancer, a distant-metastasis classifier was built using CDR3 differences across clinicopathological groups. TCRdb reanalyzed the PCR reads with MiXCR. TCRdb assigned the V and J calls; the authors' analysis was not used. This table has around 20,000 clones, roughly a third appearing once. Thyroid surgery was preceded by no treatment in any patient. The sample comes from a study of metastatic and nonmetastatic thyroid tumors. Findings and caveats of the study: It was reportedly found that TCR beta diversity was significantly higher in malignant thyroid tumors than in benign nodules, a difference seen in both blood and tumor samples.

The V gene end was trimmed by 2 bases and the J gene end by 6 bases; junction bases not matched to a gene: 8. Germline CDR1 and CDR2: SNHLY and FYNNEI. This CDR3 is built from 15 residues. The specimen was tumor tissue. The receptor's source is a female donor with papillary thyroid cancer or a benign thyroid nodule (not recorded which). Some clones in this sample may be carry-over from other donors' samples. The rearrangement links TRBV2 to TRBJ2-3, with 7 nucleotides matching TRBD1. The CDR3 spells CASSETGASVDTQYF. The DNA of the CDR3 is TGTGCCAGCAGTGAAACAGGGGCCAGCGTGGATACGCAGTATTTT. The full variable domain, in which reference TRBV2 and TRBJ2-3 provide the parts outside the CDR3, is EPEVTQTPSHQVTQMGQEVILRCVPISNHLYFYWYRQILGQKVEFLVSFYNNEISEKSEIFDDQFSVERPDGSNFTLKIRSTKLEDSAMYFCASSETGASVDTQYFGPGTRLTVL.